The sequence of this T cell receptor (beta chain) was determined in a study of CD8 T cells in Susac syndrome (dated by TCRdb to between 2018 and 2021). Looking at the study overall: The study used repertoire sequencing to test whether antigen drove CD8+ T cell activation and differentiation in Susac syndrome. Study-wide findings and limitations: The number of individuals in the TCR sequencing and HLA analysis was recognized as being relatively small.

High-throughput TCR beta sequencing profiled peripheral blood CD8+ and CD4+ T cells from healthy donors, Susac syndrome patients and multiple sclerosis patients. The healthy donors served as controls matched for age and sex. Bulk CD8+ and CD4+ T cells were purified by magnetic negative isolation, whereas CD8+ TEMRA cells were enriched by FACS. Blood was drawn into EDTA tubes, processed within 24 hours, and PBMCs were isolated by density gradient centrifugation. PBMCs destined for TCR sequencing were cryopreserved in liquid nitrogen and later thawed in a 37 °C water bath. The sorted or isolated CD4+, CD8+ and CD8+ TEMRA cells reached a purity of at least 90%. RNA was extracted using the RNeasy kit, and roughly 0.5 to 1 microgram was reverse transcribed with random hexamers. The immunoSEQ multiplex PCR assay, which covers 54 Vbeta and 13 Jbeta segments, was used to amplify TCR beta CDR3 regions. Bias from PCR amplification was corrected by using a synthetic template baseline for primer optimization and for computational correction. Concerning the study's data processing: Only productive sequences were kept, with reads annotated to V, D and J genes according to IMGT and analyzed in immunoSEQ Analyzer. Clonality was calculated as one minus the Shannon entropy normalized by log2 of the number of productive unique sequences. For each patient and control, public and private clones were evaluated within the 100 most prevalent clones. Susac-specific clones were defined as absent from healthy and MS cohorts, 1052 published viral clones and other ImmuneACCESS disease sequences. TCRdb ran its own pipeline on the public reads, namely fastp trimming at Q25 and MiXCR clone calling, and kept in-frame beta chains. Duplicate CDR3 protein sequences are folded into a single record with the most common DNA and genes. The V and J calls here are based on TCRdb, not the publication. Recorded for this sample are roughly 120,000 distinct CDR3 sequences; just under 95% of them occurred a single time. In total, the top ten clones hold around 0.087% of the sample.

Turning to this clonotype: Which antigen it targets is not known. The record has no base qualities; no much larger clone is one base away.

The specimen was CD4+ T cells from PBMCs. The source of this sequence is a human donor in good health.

The CDR3 corresponds to CASSFGGNQPQHF. The DNA sequence is given as TGTGCCAGCAGCTTCGGGGGCAATCAGCCCCAGCATTTT. Rearrangement joined TRBV7-2 to TRBJ1-5, with an unclear D gene assignment. CDR1 and CDR2 are drawn from the germline V gene: SGHTA, FQGNSA. V loses 3 bases, J loses 2 bases, and the germline ends lie 5 bases apart. The CDR3 contains 13 residues, cysteine and phenylalanine counted. The entry retains the CDR3 DNA only, 39 bases that are in frame from base 1.